The clone carrying this T cell receptor (beta chain) has ten or more counts. Time point reported: patch test 3, about 24 weeks after DPC sensitization. As for treatment: therapeutic diphenylcyclopropenone sensitization with weekly scalp DPC. The sample belongs to a study of human T cells and chemical hapten exposure. The germline V gene has CDR1 SGHAT and CDR2 FQNNGV. The V segment lost 1 base and the J segment 1 base; nucleotides outside the gene matches: 9. The CDR3 runs to 17 residues. TCRdb redid the calling of the RACE reads with MiXCR, one entry per CDR3 protein. The table includes about 90,000 distinct CDR3 sequences, roughly 11% detected once.

This sequence originates from a woman aged 30 to 39 with alopecia areata. Some clones in this sample may be carry-over from other donors' samples. This specimen was whole blood, taken in connection with sensitization to the hapten diphenylcyclopropenone (DPC). This chain links TRBV11-2 with TRBJ2-5; 7 bases agree with TRBD1. The CDR3 here is CASSLGVIGGLQETQYF. The DNA of the CDR3 is TGTGCCAGCAGCTTAGGTGTCATAGGGGGCCTCCAAGAGACCCAGTACTTC.